This TCR beta chain was profiled in a study of cytomegalovirus exposure and HLA in healthy donors. Study-wide findings and caveats: DRB1 had the most TCR associations and HLA-C the fewest, a later analysis found, with rates varying by HLA locus. What a later analysis reportedly showed was that an Asian-associated ancestry cluster had fewer N-insertions than the roughly 670-donor mean.

This clone was recorded once. Its antigen is unknown. Both 60 Vbeta primers and 13 Jbeta primers went into the PCR. Produced via immunoSEQ multiplex PCR; TCRdb's table is partial and in-frame only. The data show roughly 190,000 clones, 65% to 90% seen once. Trimming took off 7 bases at V and 3 bases at J, with 10 bases between the two ends. The CDR3 sequence is 12 residues long. Germline CDR1 SNHLY, CDR2 FYNNEI. Sequencing input: PBMCs. This receptor was identified in a man aged 40-55 years in good health and CMV-seropositive. The chain recombines TRBV2 with TRBJ2-7; D might be TRBD2 (5 bases). The CDR3 region has the DNA TGTGCCAGCAAAGGGAGATACTACGAGCAGTACTTC. It is translated as CASKGRYYEQYF.